This T cell receptor beta chain was observed in a study of blood T cell repertoires in COVID-19. Data came from immunoSEQ multiplex PCR; TCRdb stores just in-frame clones and leaves some out. Found here are over 250,000 clones, over 75% of them singletons; the top ten hold 1%. Symptom resolution, clearance, or two negative PCRs marked donors in Cohort 3 as recovered. Trimming stripped 0 bases from V and 8 bases from J, with 13 bases between. The CDR3 length is 14 residues. CDR1 is LNHDA and CDR2 is SQIVND in the germline V gene (reference sequence). Sequenced material: PBMCs or T cells enriched from blood (not recorded which). This sequence originates from a woman aged 25 to 39 who had recovered from COVID-19. The gene calls are TRBV19 and TRBJ1-2, with a possible D match to TRBD1 (5 bases). CDR3 coding DNA: TGTGCCAGTAGTATAGAAGGGACTGTCGGGGGCTACACCTTC. This gives the protein CASSIEGTVGGYTF.